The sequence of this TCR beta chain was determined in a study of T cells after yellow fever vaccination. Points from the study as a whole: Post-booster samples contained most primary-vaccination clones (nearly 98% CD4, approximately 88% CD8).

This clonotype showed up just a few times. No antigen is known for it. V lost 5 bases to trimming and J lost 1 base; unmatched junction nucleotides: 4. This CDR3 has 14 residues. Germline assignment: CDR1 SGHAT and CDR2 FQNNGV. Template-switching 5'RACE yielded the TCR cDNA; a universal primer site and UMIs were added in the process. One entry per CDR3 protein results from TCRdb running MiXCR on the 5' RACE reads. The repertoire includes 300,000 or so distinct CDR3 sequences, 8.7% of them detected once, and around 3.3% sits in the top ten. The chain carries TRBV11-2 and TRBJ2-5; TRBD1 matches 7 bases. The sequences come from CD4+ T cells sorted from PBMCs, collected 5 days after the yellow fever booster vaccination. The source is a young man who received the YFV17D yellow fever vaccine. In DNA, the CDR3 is TGTGCCAGCAGCATTCGACAGGGCCAAGAGACCCAGTACTTC. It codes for CASSIRQGQETQYF.